Following are 3 T cell receptor beta chains from one sample sequenced in a study of PD-1 blockade in classical Hodgkin lymphoma. All trial patients relapsed after autologous stem cell transplantation. Produced via immunoSEQ multiplex PCR; TCRdb's table is partial and in-frame only. This table holds under 100,000 clones, around nine tenths found once. Sequenced material: peripheral blood mononuclear cells (PBMCs), taken before the second cycle of nivolumab. The receptors stem from a human donor with classical Hodgkin lymphoma.

This clone was recorded once. The chain recombines TRBV27 with TRBJ1-5; D is possibly TRBD1 (5 bases). V shed 1 base and J shed 5 bases, with 12 bases lying between them. The CDR3 covers 15 residues. Germline CDR1 reads MNHEY; CDR2 reads SMNVEV (reference sequence). The CDR3, as DNA: TGTGCCAGCAGTTTATTTGGGGTGGGGGATCAGCCCCAGCATTTT. Translation: CASSLFGVGDQPQHF.

The rearrangement joins TRBV5-6 to TRBJ1-1; D might be TRBD1 (5 bases). The germline V gene encodes CDR1 SGHDT and CDR2 YYEEEE. The CDR3 has 16 amino acids. The ends were cut back, 4 bases at V and 2 bases at J, with 18 bases in the middle. The CDR3 DNA is TGTGCCAGCAGCGTGGCTCCAGTGGGGGTAAACACTGAAGCTTTCTTT. It encodes CASSVAPVGVNTEAFF.

This rearrangement joins TRBV29-1 to TRBJ1-2, with TRBD1 as a possible D gene (6 bases). This CDR3 spans 14 amino acids. Germline V gene lookup returns CDR1 SQVTM and CDR2 ANQGSEA. Deletions cut 6 bases from V and 1 base from J, with 15 bases between. The CDR3 region has the DNA TGCAGCGTCGTAGGGATGGACAGTAACTATGGCTACACCTTC. This translates into CSVVGMDSNYGYTF. The full variable domain, its missing parts supplied by reference TRBV29-1 and TRBJ1-2, is SAVISQKPSRDICQRGTSLTIQCQVDSQVTMMFWYRQQPGQSLTLIATANQGSEATYESGFVIDKFPISRPNLTFSTLTVSNMSPEDSSIYLCSVVGMDSNYGYTFGSGTRLTVV.